This T cell receptor beta chain was retrieved from a study of blood T cell repertoires in COVID-19. Study at large: COVID-19 samples from acute and convalescent phases originated in the United States, Italy and Spain. PBMCs, B-cell-depleted T cells, or T cells were the source of the cDNA or gDNA that made up the material.

This clone has a single count. Germline V gene data show CDR1 as MNHEY and CDR2 as SMNVEV (reference sequence). CDR3 length: 18 amino acids. With 3 bases clipped from V and 6 bases from J, the junction kept 15 bases outside the gene matches. Per the authors' pipeline: Amplification with reference gene primers provided the estimates of nucleated cell counts. The protocol was immunoSEQ multiplex PCR, while the TCRdb copy is restricted to in-frame clones and leaves out a portion. D and trimming come from the DNA, and the V and J calls and clone size come from that table. Here the sample spans 90,000 to 120,000 clones, 80% to 85% being singletons.

The material sequenced was peripheral blood. The TCR originated in a man between 65 and 80 years old with acute or convalescent COVID-19. The chain combines TRBV27 with TRBJ2-5, with 11 bases matching TRBD2. The CDR3 DNA follows: TGTGCCAGCAGTTTCTCAATAGCGGGGGGGCCGGGAATGAAGACCCAGTACTTC. Encoded protein: CASSFSIAGGPGMKTQYF.